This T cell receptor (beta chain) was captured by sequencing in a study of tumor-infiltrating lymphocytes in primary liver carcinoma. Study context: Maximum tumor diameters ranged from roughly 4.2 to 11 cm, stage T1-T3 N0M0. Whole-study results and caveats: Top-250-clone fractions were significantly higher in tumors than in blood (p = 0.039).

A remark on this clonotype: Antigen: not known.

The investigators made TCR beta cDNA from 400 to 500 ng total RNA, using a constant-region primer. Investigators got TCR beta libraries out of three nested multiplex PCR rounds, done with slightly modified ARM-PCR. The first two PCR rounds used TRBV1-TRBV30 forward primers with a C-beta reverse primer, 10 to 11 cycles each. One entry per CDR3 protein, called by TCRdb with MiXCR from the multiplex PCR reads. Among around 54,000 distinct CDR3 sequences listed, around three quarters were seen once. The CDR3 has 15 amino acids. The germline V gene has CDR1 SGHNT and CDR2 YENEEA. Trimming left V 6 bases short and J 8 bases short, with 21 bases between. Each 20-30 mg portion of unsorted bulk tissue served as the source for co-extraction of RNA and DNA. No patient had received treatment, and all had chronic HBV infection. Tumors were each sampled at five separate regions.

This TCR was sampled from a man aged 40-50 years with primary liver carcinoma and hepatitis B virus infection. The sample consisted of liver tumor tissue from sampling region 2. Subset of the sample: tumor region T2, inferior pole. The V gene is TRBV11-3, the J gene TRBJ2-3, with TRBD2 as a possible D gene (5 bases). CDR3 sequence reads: CASSSGGGGSGTQYF. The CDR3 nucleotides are TGTGCCAGCAGTTCCGGTGGAGGAGGCTCAGGTACGCAGTATTTT. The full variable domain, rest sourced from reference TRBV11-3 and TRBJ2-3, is EAGVVQSPRYKIIEKKQPVAFWCNPISGHNTLYWYLQNLGQGPELLIRYENEEAVDDSQLPKDRFSAERLKGVDSTLKIQPAELGDSAVYLCASSSGGGGSGTQYFGPGTRLTVL.